This T cell receptor (beta chain) was profiled in a study of blood T cells in healthy people across ages. Combining a sample-barcoded 5' primer with a J-beta primer mix, a second PCR ran for about 7 to 12 cycles. One entry per CDR3 protein results from TCRdb running MiXCR on the 5' RACE reads. This sample yields some 930,000 distinct CDR3 sequences, of which 25% to 30% are seen a single time; roughly 10% belongs to the top ten. The CDR3 runs to 15 residues. The ends were cut back, 6 bases at V and 1 base at J, with 10 bases in the middle. Germline V gene sequence: CDR1 SGHTA, CDR2 FQGTGA. This clonotype was detected many times. The same data also went into a second study, on T cells of mothers and their children.

This chain uses TRBV7-3 with TRBJ2-6; a possible D gene is TRBD1 (6 bases). The sample taken for sequencing was blood. The origin of this receptor is a middle-aged woman in good health. The CDR3 loop reads CASSSGQSGANVLTF. Here the CDR3 DNA reads TGTGCCAGCAGTTCCGGACAGTCTGGGGCCAACGTCCTGACTTTC.